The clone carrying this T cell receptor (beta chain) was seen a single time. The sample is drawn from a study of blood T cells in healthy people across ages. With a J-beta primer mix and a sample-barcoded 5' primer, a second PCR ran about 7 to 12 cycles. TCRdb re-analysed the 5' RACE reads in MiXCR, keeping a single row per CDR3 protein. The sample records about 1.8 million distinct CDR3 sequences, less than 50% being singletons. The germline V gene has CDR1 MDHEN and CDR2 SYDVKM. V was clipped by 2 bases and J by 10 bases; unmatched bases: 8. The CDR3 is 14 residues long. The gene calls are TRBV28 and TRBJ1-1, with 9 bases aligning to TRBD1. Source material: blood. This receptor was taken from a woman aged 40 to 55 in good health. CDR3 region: CASSLRQGGPGAFF. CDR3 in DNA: TGTGCCAGCAGTTTAAGACAGGGGGGTCCCGGAGCTTTCTTT.